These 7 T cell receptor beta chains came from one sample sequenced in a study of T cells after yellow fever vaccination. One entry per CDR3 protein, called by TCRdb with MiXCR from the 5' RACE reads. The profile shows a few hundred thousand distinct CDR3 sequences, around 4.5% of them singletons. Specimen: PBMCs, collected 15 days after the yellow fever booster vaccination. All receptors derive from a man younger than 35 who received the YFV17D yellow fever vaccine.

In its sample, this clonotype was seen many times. The CDR3 protein is CASSLRQRTDTQYF. The CDR3 DNA reads as TGTGCCAGCAGCTTACGACAACGCACAGATACGCAGTATTTT. The chain uses TRBV7-2 and TRBJ2-3; D not certain. The CDR3 length is 14 residues. Germline CDR1 and CDR2: SGHTA and FQGNSA. V lost 2 bases to trimming and J lost 1 base, with 7 bases between them.

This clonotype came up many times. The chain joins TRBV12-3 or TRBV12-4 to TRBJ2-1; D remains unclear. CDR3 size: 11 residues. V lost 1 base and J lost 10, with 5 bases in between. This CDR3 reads CASSLGIEQFF. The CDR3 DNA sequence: TGTGCCAGCAGTTTAGGAATAGAGCAGTTCTTC.

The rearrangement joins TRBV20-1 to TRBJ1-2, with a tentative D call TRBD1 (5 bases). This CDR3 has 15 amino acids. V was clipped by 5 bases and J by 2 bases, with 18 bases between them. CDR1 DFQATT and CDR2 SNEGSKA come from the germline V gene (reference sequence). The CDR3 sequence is CSAGRTGLRNYGYTF. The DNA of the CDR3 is TGCAGTGCTGGGCGTACGGGACTCAGGAACTATGGCTACACCTTC.

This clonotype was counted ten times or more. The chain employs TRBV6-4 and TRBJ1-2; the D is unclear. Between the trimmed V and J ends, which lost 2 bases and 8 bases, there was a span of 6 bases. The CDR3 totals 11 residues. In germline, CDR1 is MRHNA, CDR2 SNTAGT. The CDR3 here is CASSDRFGYTF. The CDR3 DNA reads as TGTGCCAGCAGTGACCGGTTCGGCTACACCTTC.

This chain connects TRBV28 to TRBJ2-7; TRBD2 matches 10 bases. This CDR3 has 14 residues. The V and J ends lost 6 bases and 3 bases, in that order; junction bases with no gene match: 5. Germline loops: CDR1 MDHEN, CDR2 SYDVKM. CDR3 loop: CASSPGTSVYEQYV. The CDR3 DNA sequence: TGTGCCAGCAGCCCCGGGACTAGCGTCTACGAGCAGTACGTC.

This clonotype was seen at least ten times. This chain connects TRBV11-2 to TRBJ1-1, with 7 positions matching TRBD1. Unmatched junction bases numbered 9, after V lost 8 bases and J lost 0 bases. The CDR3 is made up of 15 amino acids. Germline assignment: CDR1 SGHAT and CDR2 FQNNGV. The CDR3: CASRQGVKVNTEAFF. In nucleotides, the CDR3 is TGTGCCAGCCGCCAGGGGGTCAAGGTGAACACTGAAGCTTTCTTT.

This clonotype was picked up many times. Written as DNA, the CDR3 is TGCGCCAGCAGCCAAGAGGCGGGGGTGAAGACCCAGTACTTC. Amino acids: CASSQEAGVKTQYF. The chain has TRBV4-3 and TRBJ2-5, with 7 bases matching TRBD2. Germline V CDR1 and CDR2: LGHNA, YSLEER. The CDR3 is 14 amino acids. J was trimmed by 6 bases and V by 0 bases; bases with no gene match: 4.